This T cell receptor (beta chain) derives from a study of regulatory dendritic cells for organ transplantation. Whole-study results and caveats: Memory T cells were less diverse than naive, with memory CD8+ most oligoclonal.

FACS sorted CD4+ or CD8+ T cells into CD45RA+ naive and CD45RO+ memory. As for this clone: Its antigen remains unknown.

Clones were read by immunoSEQ multiplex PCR, and TCRdb kept only the in-frame ones, dropping some. The profile covers 34,000 or so clones, with approximately 91% appearing a single time and over 0.05% taken by the ten largest. Trimming cost V 11 bases and J 6 bases, with 20 bases left between them. Germline values: CDR1 MNHEY, CDR2 SMNVEV (reference sequence). The CDR3 sequence is 14 residues long. The sequenced sample consisted of naive CD4+ T cells from blood. Subset indicated: CD45RA+ naive T cells. This chain uses TRBV27 with TRBJ2-1; possibly TRBD1 for D (7 bases). This TCR was sampled from a human donor in good health. The CDR3 region has the DNA TGTGCCTCACAGGGGAGGAGAGGGGTCAATGAGCAGTTCTTC. Translating it yields CASQGRRGVNEQFF.